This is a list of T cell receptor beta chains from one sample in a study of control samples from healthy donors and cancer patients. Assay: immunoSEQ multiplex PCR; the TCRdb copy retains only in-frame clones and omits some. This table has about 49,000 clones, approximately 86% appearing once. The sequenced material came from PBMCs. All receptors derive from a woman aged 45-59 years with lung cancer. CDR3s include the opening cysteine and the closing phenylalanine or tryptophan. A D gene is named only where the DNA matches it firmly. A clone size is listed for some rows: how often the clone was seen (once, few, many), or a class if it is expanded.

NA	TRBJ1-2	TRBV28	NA	TGTGCCAGCAGTTTTGGGGGTTATGGCTACACCTTC	CASSFGGYGYTF
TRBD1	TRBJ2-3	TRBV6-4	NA	TGTGCCAGCAGCCGACAGGGGGCTGGGGATACGCAGTATTTT	CASSRQGAGDTQYF
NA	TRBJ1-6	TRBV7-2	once	TGTGCCAGCAGCTTTCCGCCTTCGGCAGGGATTAATTCACCCCTCCACTTT	CASSFPPSAGINSPLHF
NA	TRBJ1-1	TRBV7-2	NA	TGTGCCAGCAGCTCCTCATTGAACACTGAAGCTTTCTTT	CASSSSLNTEAFF
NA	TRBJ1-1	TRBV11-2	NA	TGTGCCAGCAGCTTAGGGTCCCGGGGATGGACTGAAGCTTTCTTT	CASSLGSRGWTEAFF
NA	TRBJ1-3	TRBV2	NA	TGTGCCAGCAGTCAGGGGAATGGAAACACCATATATTTT	CASSQGNGNTIYF
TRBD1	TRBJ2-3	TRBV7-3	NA	TGTGCCAGCAGTTCGACAGGGGGACAGACAGATACGCAGTATTTT	CASSSTGGQTDTQYF
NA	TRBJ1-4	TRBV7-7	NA	TGTGCCAGCTGTAGGATTTTTAATGAAAAACTGTTTTTT	CASCRIFNEKLFF
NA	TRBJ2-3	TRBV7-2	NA	TGTGCCAGCAGCTTAGTTCCGAAGGGGCATACAGATACGCAGTATTTT	CASSLVPKGHTDTQYF
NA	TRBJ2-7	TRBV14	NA	TGTGCCAGCAGCCCGGTTAGGACATCCTCCTACGAGCAGTACTTC	CASSPVRTSSYEQYF
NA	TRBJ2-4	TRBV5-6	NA	TGTGCCAGCAGCTTGGGCAGGGGAAAAAACATTCAGTACTTC	CASSLGRGKNIQYF
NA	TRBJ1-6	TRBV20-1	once	TGCAGTGCTAGTACCAGGGCCACCTATAATTCACCCCTCCACTTT	CSASTRATYNSPLHF
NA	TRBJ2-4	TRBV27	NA	TGTGCCAGCAGTTTAGGAGGGGGGGACATTCAGTACTTC	CASSLGGGDIQYF
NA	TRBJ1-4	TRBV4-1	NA	TGCGCCAGCAGCTCCTTCGCAGGAACAACTAATGAAAAACTGTTTTTT	CASSSFAGTTNEKLFF
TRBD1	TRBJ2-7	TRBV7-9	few	TGTGCCAGCAGCTGGGGACAGGGCTACGAGCAGTACTTC	CASSWGQGYEQYF
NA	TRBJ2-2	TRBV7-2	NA	TGTGCCAGCAGCTCGATCACCGGGGAGCTGTTTTTT	CASSSITGELFF
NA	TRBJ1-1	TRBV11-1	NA	TGTGCCAGCAGCATCTCAGGGGTGGCTGCGGGCACTGAAGCTTTCTTT	CASSISGVAAGTEAFF
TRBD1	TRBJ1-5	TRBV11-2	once	TGTGCCAGCAGCCCGACAGGGAACAATCAGCCCCAGCATTTT	CASSPTGNNQPQHF
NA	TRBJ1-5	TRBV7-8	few	TGTGCCAGCAGCTCGGCCAGGGGAGGGGGTCCCAATCAGCCCCAGCATTTT	CASSSARGGGPNQPQHF
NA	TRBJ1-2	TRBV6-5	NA	TGTGCCAGCTCTGACCACCGCTATGGCTACACCTTC	CASSDHRYGYTF
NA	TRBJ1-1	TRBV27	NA	TGTGCCAGCAGTTTAAGGGGGGTCGCTGAAGCTTTCTTT	CASSLRGVAEAFF
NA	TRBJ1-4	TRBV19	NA	TGTGCCAGTAGTCGATGGACAGACGATAATGAAAAACTGTTTTTT	CASSRWTDDNEKLFF
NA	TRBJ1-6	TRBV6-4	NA	TGTGCCAGCAGCGCCGGGACCGATAATTCACCCCTCCACTTT	CASSAGTDNSPLHF